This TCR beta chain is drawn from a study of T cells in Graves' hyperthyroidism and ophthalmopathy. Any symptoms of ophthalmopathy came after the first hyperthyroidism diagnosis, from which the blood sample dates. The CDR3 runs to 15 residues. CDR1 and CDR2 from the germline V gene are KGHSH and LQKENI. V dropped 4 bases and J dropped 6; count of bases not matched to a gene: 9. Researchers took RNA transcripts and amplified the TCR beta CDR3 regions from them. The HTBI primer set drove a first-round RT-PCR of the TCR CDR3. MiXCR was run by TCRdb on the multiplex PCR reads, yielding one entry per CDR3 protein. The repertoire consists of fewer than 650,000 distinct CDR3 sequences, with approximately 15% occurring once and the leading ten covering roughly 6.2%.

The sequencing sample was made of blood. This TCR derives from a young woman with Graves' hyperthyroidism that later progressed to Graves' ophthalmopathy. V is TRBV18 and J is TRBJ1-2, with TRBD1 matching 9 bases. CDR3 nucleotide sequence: TGTGCCAGCTCACGCGAACCCGACAGGGGGAATGGCTACACCTTC. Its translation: CASSREPDRGNGYTF. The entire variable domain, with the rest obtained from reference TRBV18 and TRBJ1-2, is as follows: NAGVMQNPRHLVRRRGQEARLRCSPMKGHSHVYWYRQLPEEGLKFMVYLQKENIIDESGMPKERFSAEFPKEGPSILRIQQVVRGDSAAYFCASSREPDRGNGYTFGSGTRLTVV.